The rows below give T cell receptor beta chains drawn from one sample of a study of T cells in Graves' hyperthyroidism and ophthalmopathy. TCRdb recomputed calls from the multiplex PCR reads with MiXCR, one row per CDR3 protein. Seen here are about 510,000 distinct CDR3 sequences, about 46% observed once, and the top ten hold about 45%. Sequencing was done on a sample of peripheral blood or thyroid tissue (not recorded which). The origin of the receptors is an adult woman with Graves' disease, either hyperthyroidism or ophthalmopathy (not recorded which). Each CDR3 is given with its conserved first and last residue. The D gene is left open where the match is weak. Expanded clones are given a class, and other clones once, few, many or no size at all.

>-|TRBJ2-5|-|TRBV10-3
TGTGCCATCGGGGGACTCAAGGAGACCCAGTACTTC
CAIGGLKETQYF
>-|TRBJ2-5|-|TRBV20-1
TGCAGTGCTAGAGATTGGGTTACCGCCTGGGAGACCCAGTACTTC
CSARDWVTAWETQYF
>TRBD1|TRBJ1-2|-|TRBV29-1
TGCAGCGTTCCAGGGGGCGGCGGTGTCACCTTC
CSVPGGGGVTF
>-|TRBJ1-2|-|TRBV5-4
TGTGCCAGCAGCCCCGCGAAGGTTCTCTATGGCTACACCTTC
CASSPAKVLYGYTF
>TRBD1|TRBJ1-6|many|TRBV15
TGTGCCACCGAGAGGGACAGGGTTGGCTCACCCCTCCACTTT
CATERDRVGSPLHF
>-|TRBJ1-6|-|TRBV9
TGTGCCAGCAGCGTAGGGGTAGGGTCACCCCTCCACTTT
CASSVGVGSPLHF
>-|TRBJ1-5|-|TRBV19
TGTGCCAGTAGTTTCACCGGGATCCGCAATCAGCCCCAGCATTTT
CASSFTGIRNQPQHF
>-|TRBJ1-1|many|TRBV5-1
TGCGCCAGCAGCTCCGGACACCAGGACGCTTTCTTT
CASSSGHQDAFF
>-|TRBJ1-1|many|TRBV5-1
TGCGCCAGCAGCGCCCAGGAGGGCACTGAAGCTTTCTTT
CASSAQEGTEAFF
>-|TRBJ1-1|many|TRBV7-6
TGTGCCAGCAGCCTGGGACCTCCAGGGAACACTGAAGCTTTCTTT
CASSLGPPGNTEAFF
>TRBD1|TRBJ2-5|-|TRBV5-1
TGCGCCAGCAGCCAGACAGGGGCCGGTTTGTCCGAGACCCAGTACTTC
CASSQTGAGLSETQYF
>-|TRBJ1-1|-|TRBV29-1
TGCAGCGTTCTGAGCACTGAAGCTTTCTTT
CSVLSTEAFF
>-|TRBJ1-4|-|TRBV2
TGTGCCAGCTCGTCCCGGGACATTATTAATGTCGGAAAACTGTTTTTT
CASSSRDIINVGKLFF
>-|TRBJ1-2|-|TRBV6-2/TRBV6-3
TGTGCCAGCAGCAGCGGACTAGGCTACACCTTC
CASSSGLGYTF
>-|TRBJ2-7|-|TRBV5-1
TGCGCCAGCGGCTTGGAATCCTACGAGCAGTACTTC
CASGLESYEQYF
>TRBD1|TRBJ1-5|once|TRBV29-1
TGCAGTGCTAGTTATGTGCTGACAGGGAAGGATCAGCCCCAGCATTTT
CSASYVLTGKDQPQHF
>-|TRBJ1-5|many|TRBV12-5
TGTGCTAGTGGTTTGTGTAGCAATCAGCCCCAGCATTTT
CASGLCSNQPQHF
>TRBD1|TRBJ2-7|-|TRBV10-2
TGCGCCAGCAGGGACAGGCCCCAAGAGCAGTACTTC
CASRDRPQEQYF
>-|TRBJ1-5|-|TRBV7-2
TGTGCCAGCAGCGCTCAGGGGTTGGGCAATCAGCCCCAGCATTTT
CASSAQGLGNQPQHF
>TRBD2|TRBJ2-2|-|TRBV10-3
TGTGCCATCAGCCCGACTAGCGGTAACACCGGGGAGCTGTTTTTT
CAISPTSGNTGELFF
>TRBD2|TRBJ2-5|many|TRBV6-1
TGTGCCAGCAGTGAAGCGTCAGCGGGAGCAGAGACCCAGTACTTC
CASSEASAGAETQYF
>-|TRBJ1-1|-|TRBV6-9
TGTGCCAGCGGGCTTCAAGAGAACACTGAAGCTTTCTTT
CASGLQENTEAFF
>-|TRBJ1-5|few|TRBV7-8
TGTGCCAGCAGCTTCGGGGGCTCTCAGCCCCAGCATTTT
CASSFGGSQPQHF
>TRBD2|TRBJ2-7|few|TRBV11-2
TGTGCCAGCAGCCAAGCAAGATTGACTAGCGTACAGAACGAGCAGTACTTC
CASSQARLTSVQNEQYF
>TRBD1|TRBJ1-6|-|TRBV7-9
TGTGCCAGCAGCCGACAGGGTGCGAATTCACCCCTCCACTTT
CASSRQGANSPLHF
>-|TRBJ1-2|-|TRBV7-2
TGTGCCAGCAACGTACAGCGTTCTAACTATGGCTACACCTTC
CASNVQRSNYGYTF
>-|TRBJ1-1|-|TRBV7-9
TGTGCCAGCAGCTTGGCACACGTTAACACTGAAGCTTTCTTT
CASSLAHVNTEAFF
>-|TRBJ2-2|-|TRBV6-2/TRBV6-3
TGTGCCAGCAGTTACGTGGGAGGTGAAGCCGGGGAGCTGTTTTTT
CASSYVGGEAGELFF
>TRBD1|TRBJ1-2|-|TRBV20-1
TGCAGTGCTAGGGCCGGGACAGCGAACACCGGGGACGATGGCTACACCTTC
CSARAGTANTGDDGYTF
>-|TRBJ1-1|-|TRBV10-3
TGTGCCACCCTCCCGACAGGAAACACTGAAGCTTTCTTT
CATLPTGNTEAFF
>-|TRBJ1-2|-|TRBV20-1
TGCAGTGCGGAGCAGGGTAGTGGCTATGGCTACACCTTC
CSAEQGSGYGYTF
>-|TRBJ2-7|-|TRBV10-3
TGTGCCATCAGTGCTCTGTCCGGGAGACCCTACGAGCAGTACTTC
CAISALSGRPYEQYF
>-|TRBJ2-2|-|TRBV4-1
TGCGCCAGCAGCCCCCATGGCACGAACACCGGGGAGCTGTTTTTT
CASSPHGTNTGELFF
>TRBD2|TRBJ2-2|-|TRBV2
TGTGCCAGCAGTCCACTAGCGGGAGGGCTGTTTTTT
CASSPLAGGLFF
>-|TRBJ1-2|few|TRBV2
TGTGCCAGCAGTGACGTCGATAATGGCTACACCTTC
CASSDVDNGYTF
>TRBD1|TRBJ2-5|few|TRBV7-3
TGTGCCAGCAGCGCGGCCGGGACAGCTCAAGAGACCCAGTACTTC
CASSAAGTAQETQYF
>-|TRBJ2-7|-|TRBV20-1
TGCAGTGCTAAGGGGAACACCGTCTCCTACGAGCAGTACTTC
CSAKGNTVSYEQYF
>TRBD1|TRBJ1-2|-|TRBV28
TGTGCCAGCAGTCTTACCAGGGGGAATGGCTACACCTTC
CASSLTRGNGYTF
>TRBD2|TRBJ2-7|-|TRBV2
TGTGCCAGCGAGATAAATGCGGGGGGATATACGGCCGAGCAGTACTTC
CASEINAGGYTAEQYF
>TRBD1|TRBJ1-2|-|TRBV5-4
TGTGCCAGCAGTTTAAGCGACAGGGGTAACTATGGCTACACCTTC
CASSLSDRGNYGYTF
>-|TRBJ1-3|many|TRBV5-1
TGCGCCAGCAGCCTAGACAGGTTGGCTGGAAACACCATATATTTT
CASSLDRLAGNTIYF
>-|TRBJ2-2|-|TRBV7-8
TGTGCCAGCGAACAAAGGGGGGGGACCAACACCGGGGAGCTGTTTTTT
CASEQRGGTNTGELFF
>-|TRBJ2-6|few|TRBV20-1
TGCAGTGCTTATACCCGGGACACTTCCTCTGGGGCCAACGTCCTGACTTTC
CSAYTRDTSSGANVLTF
>-|TRBJ2-5|-|TRBV3-1
TGTGCCAGCAGCCCATACCCCGGGGGAGCAGAGACCCAGTACTTC
CASSPYPGGAETQYF
>TRBD1|TRBJ1-2|-|TRBV10-3
TGTGCCATCAGTGGGACAGGGGAAGGCGGCTACACCTTC
CAISGTGEGGYTF
>-|TRBJ2-6|many|TRBV5-1
TGCGCCAGCACCCCGGGGCAGTCTGGGGCCAACGTCCTGACTTTC
CASTPGQSGANVLTF
>-|TRBJ2-6|many|TRBV24-1
TGTGCCACCAGTGAGCCTACCTCTACTGGGGCCAACGTCCTGACTTTC
CATSEPTSTGANVLTF
>-|TRBJ2-6|-|TRBV15
TGTGCCACCAGCAGGGAAGGCGTCCTGACTTTC
CATSREGVLTF
>TRBD1|TRBJ2-5|once|TRBV10-3
TGTGCCATCAGTGATCCCACGCTAACAGGGGGGATGATGGAGACCCAGTACTTC
CAISDPTLTGGMMETQYF
>TRBD1|TRBJ2-2|many|TRBV7-8
TGTGCCAGCAGCCGGGGACAGATCACCGGGGAGCTGTTTTTT
CASSRGQITGELFF
>-|TRBJ1-1|few|TRBV7-9
TGTGCCAGCTCACCGACCTTGAACACTGAAGCTTTCTTT
CASSPTLNTEAFF
>-|TRBJ1-5|few|TRBV2
TGTGCCAGCGGTGAAGGGTGGGGCAATCAGCCCCAGCATTTT
CASGEGWGNQPQHF
>TRBD2|TRBJ2-7|few|TRBV27
TGTGCCAGCAGCCTTTATGGGCGGGAGGTCGAGCAGTACTTC
CASSLYGREVEQYF
>-|TRBJ1-5|many|TRBV20-1
TGCAGTGCTAGAGTCGGTCAGGGGTTCAATCAGCCCCAGCATTTT
CSARVGQGFNQPQHF
>-|TRBJ1-2|-|TRBV7-9
TGTGCCAGCAGCCAAGCAGGGAGCCCCTATGGCTACACCTTC
CASSQAGSPYGYTF
>-|TRBJ2-5|-|TRBV7-9
TGTGCCAGCAGCCAGAATCCAAGCCAAGAGACCCAGTACTTC
CASSQNPSQETQYF